This T cell receptor (beta chain) was obtained from a study of blood T cell repertoires in COVID-19 (TCRdb year 2020). Study-level background: Samples covering the acute and convalescent phases of COVID-19 were provided by collaborators in the United States, Italy and Spain. The material from the prospective study consisted of cDNA or gDNA derived from T cells, B-cell-depleted T cells, or PBMCs. Deeply sampled blood TCRbeta repertoires from subjects exposed to, actively infected with, or recovered from COVID-19 were included in the dataset. A freely available public database, intended as a resource for researchers studying the immune response to SARS-CoV-2, is where the repertoires were released. The samples were drawn from the first 160 participants of the ongoing ImmuneRACE study and from 950 to 1,500 subjects provided by 6 global collaborators. Nearly every sample came with metadata listing a de-identified subject ID, COVID-19 status, age in years and sex. Where available, HLA class I and class II types were obtained from metadata supplied by the sample provider rather than from assay-based typing. On the study overall, not on this receptor specifically: Clinical and demographic metadata were provided uncurated, with the amount varying by source and participant.

The immunoSEQ Assay, a bias-controlled multiplex PCR, was used to amplify TCRbeta CDR3 regions from genomic DNA. Per the source publication's procedure: Nucleated cell counts per sample were estimated from amplification of reference gene primers within the assay. To quantify the absolute abundance of each unique TCRbeta CDR3 rearrangement, sequence reads were collapsed and filtered. For each sample, productive Simpson clonality was calculated by taking the square root of Simpson's diversity index across productive rearrangements. The clones in this table, taken by TCRdb from immuneACCESS, are in-frame only. Not every clone is retained; where verified, under half of the shortfall comes from an unresolved V gene, and the cause of the rest is unknown. V and J calls and clone size follow that table, whereas D and trimming were derived from the DNA. In this sample the table shows 260,000 or so clones, about 85% of which occur a single time. The biggest ten clones account for roughly 2.5% of the sample.

V is reduced by 1 base and J by 0 bases, leaving a spacing of 20 bases between them. The germline V gene yields SGDLS for CDR1 and YYNGEE for CDR2. From the cysteine through the phenylalanine, the CDR3 covers 19 amino acids. Only CDR3 DNA remains: 57 bases, in frame from the first base. In regard to this clone: This receptor's antigen is unknown. No much larger clonotype is one base removed from it; base qualities were not supplied.

In the prospective study, participants were about 18 to 95 years old, resided in about two dozen geographic areas of the United States, and were enrolled through a virtual design. Cohort assignment in the prospective study relied on participant-reported clinical history from a screening survey and a study questionnaire. ImmuneRACE Cohort 3 recovered participants were defined by two consecutive negative NP/OP PCR tests, healthcare professional clearance, or symptom resolution. Mobile phlebotomists in the prospective study collected whole blood, serum and a nasopharyngeal or oropharyngeal swab from every participant. Over an approximately 2-month period, participants in the prospective study had the option of providing additional blood draws and questionnaires. Before DNA extraction, blood samples from the prospective study were shipped at room temperature or frozen.

This TCR came from a woman between 45 and 60 years old who had recovered from COVID-19. Sequenced material: PBMCs or T cells enriched from blood (not recorded which). The chain joins TRBV9 to TRBJ2-1, with a tentative D gene TRBD2 over 5 matching bases. The DNA reads as follows: TGTGCCAGCAGCGTACGGGTCGGTAGCGACAAGAGCTCCTACAATGAGCAGTTCTTC. This is translated as CASSVRVGSDKSSYNEQFF. When the CDR3 is completed using the reference TRBV9 and TRBJ2-1 genes on either side, the full variable domain is DSGVTQTPKHLITATGQRVTLRCSPRSGDLSVYWYQQSLDQGLQFLIQYYNGEERAKGNILERFSAQQFPDLHSELNLSSLELGDSALYFCASSVRVGSDKSSYNEQFFGPGTRLTVL.